Below, 26 T cell receptor beta chains from the same sample are listed, as sequenced in a study of response to subunit inactivated influenza vaccine. TCRdb processed the RT-PCR reads anew with MiXCR; each CDR3 protein has one entry. Of about 540,000 distinct CDR3 sequences in the sample, 20% to 25% are singletons; the top ten hold about 2.8%. The same data also contributed to another study, on T cells expressing NK-cell markers. That paper adds: With UMIs, 5'RACE template switching was used to make TCR beta cDNA.

The input for sequencing was CD4+ T cells sorted from PBMCs, taken roughly 13 days after vaccination. Source of these receptors: a man aged 50 or older who received an inactivated influenza vaccine.

This clonotype was counted only a few times. The chain has TRBV5-1 and TRBJ2-2; D not resolved. This CDR3 has 14 residues. Germline V gene lookup returns CDR1 SGHRS and CDR2 YFSETQ. With 4 bases removed from V and 5 bases from J, the gap between germline ends came to 12 bases. CDR3 loop: CASSPGWGTGELFF. The CDR3 bases are TGCGCCAGCAGCCCTGGTTGGGGAACCGGGGAGCTGTTTTTT.

The gene calls are TRBV5-5 and TRBJ2-7; D perhaps matches TRBD2 (6 bases). Germline loops: CDR1 SGHKS, CDR2 YYEKEE (reference sequence). The CDR3 has 15 amino acids. Trimming cost V 2 bases and J 1 base, with 13 bases left between them. The CDR3 nucleotides are TGTGCCAGCAGCTTCGCGAGGAGCGGGTCCTACGAGCAGTACTTC. It translates to CASSFARSGSYEQYF.

In nucleotides, the CDR3 is TGCGCCAGCAGCCGGGACAGTCCCGATGGCTACACCTTC. Its protein is CASSRDSPDGYTF. The V gene is TRBV5-1, the J gene TRBJ1-2, with 7 nucleotides matching TRBD1. J gave up 6 bases and V 4 bases, and 6 bases lay outside the gene matches. The CDR3 sequence is 13 residues long. Germline V gives CDR1 SGHRS, CDR2 YFSETQ.

This clonotype has only a few counts. The chain has TRBV5-4 and TRBJ2-7; 7 nucleotides match TRBD1. The CDR3 has 16 amino acids. V was clipped by 0 bases and J by 3 bases; unmatched bases: 9. CDR1 is SGHNT and CDR2 is YYREEE in the germline V gene (reference sequence). CDR3 sequence (DNA): TGTGCCAGCAGCTTGGTGGTCTCGGGACAGAACTACGAGCAGTACTTC. Amino acids: CASSLVVSGQNYEQYF.

The V call is TRBV5-5, the J call TRBJ1-4; unclear D gene. V lost 4 bases to trimming and J lost 3 bases, with 16 bases between them. Germline-derived CDR1 and CDR2 are SGHKS and YYEKEE (reference sequence). CDR3 size: 16 residues. The CDR3 spells CASSANPRAANEKLFF. The CDR3 bases are TGTGCCAGCAGCGCTAATCCTCGGGCGGCTAATGAAAAACTGTTTTTT. Filled out from reference TRBV5-5 and TRBJ1-4, the complete variable domain reads DAGVTQSPTHLIKTRGQQVTLRCSPISGHKSVSWYQQVLGQGPQFIFQYYEKEERGRGNFPDRFSARQFPNYSSELNVNALLLGDSALYLCASSANPRAANEKLFFGSGTQLSVL.

The chain uses TRBV7-3 and TRBJ2-3; 11 bases agree with TRBD2. V was pared by 4 bases and J by 8 bases, with 8 bases of the junction left unmatched. This CDR3 spans 15 amino acids. CDR1 is SGHTA and CDR2 is FQGTGA in the germline V gene. The CDR3 is CASSSGLAEGVTQYF. The CDR3 region has the DNA TGTGCCAGCAGCTCGGGACTAGCGGAGGGGGTTACGCAGTATTTT. Supplemented by reference TRBV7-3 and TRBJ2-3, the full variable domain reads GAGVSQTPSNKVTEKGKYVELRCDPISGHTALYWYRQSLGQGPEFLIYFQGTGAADDSGLPNDRFFAVRPEGSVSTLKIQRTERGDSAVYLCASSSGLAEGVTQYFGPGTRLTVL.

The chain combines TRBV4-3 with TRBJ2-7; 10 bases line up with TRBD2. CDR3 length: 16 residues. Germline loops: CDR1 LGHNA, CDR2 YSLEER. After removal of 2 bases from V and 2 bases from J, the junction contained 6 bases not matched to a gene. The CDR3 reads CASSQQLAGQAYEQYF. CDR3 in DNA: TGCGCCAGCAGCCAACAACTAGCGGGGCAAGCCTACGAGCAGTACTTC.

In this sample, this clonotype turned up a few times. The rearrangement links TRBV5-1 to TRBJ2-7; maybe TRBD1 (5 bases). The V end was cut by 4 bases, the J end by 4 bases, with 12 bases between. Germline V gives CDR1 SGHRS, CDR2 YFSETQ. The CDR3 sequence is 13 residues long. CDR3 DNA: TGCGCCAGCAGCCAAGACAGCCTGTACGAGCAGTACTTC. This sequence encodes CASSQDSLYEQYF.

V usage is TRBV6-2 or TRBV6-3 and J usage is TRBJ2-1; possibly TRBD1 for D (6 bases). Germline V gives CDR1 MNHEY, CDR2 SVGEGT. V dropped 7 bases and J dropped 6 bases, with 16 bases sitting between them. CDR3 size: 14 residues. The CDR3 DNA is TGTGCCAGCAACTATCAGGGGTGGGGCAATGAGCAGTTCTTC. This sequence encodes CASNYQGWGNEQFF.

This clonotype was picked up a small number of times. The V and J genes are TRBV4-1 and TRBJ1-1; D remains unclear. Between the trimmed V and J ends, which lost 0 bases and 8 bases, there was a span of 16 bases. The CDR3 loop spans 15 amino acids. Germline V gives CDR1 MGHRA, CDR2 YSYEKL. As DNA, the CDR3 is TGCGCCAGCAGCCAAGAGTACCAACGACCCAGGGAAGCTTTCTTT. Its protein product is CASSQEYQRPREAFF.

This clonotype was seen repeatedly, ten times or more. V usage is TRBV12-3 or TRBV12-4 and J usage is TRBJ2-7; either TRBD1 or TRBD2 may supply D (5 bases each). The germline V and J ends were trimmed by 6 bases and 3 bases, with 9 bases remaining between them. CDR3 size: 12 residues. CDR3 sequence: CASRRGDYEQYF. In nucleotides, the CDR3 is TGTGCCAGCAGACGAGGGGACTACGAGCAGTACTTC.

This clonotype came up a few times. The J gene is TRBJ2-2, the V gene TRBV5-1; D could derive from TRBD1 or TRBD2 (5 bases each). This CDR3 has 12 amino acids. V was pared by 1 base and J by 12 bases, with 10 bases between. CDR1 is SGHRS, CDR2 YFSETQ, per germline. This chain's CDR3 is CASSLYQGQLFF. CDR3 sequence (DNA): TGCGCCAGCAGCTTGTACCAGGGACAGCTGTTTTTT.

The chain recombines TRBV4-2 with TRBJ2-2; perhaps TRBD2 as D (5 bases). The CDR3 has 15 amino acids. Trimming took off 3 bases at V and 0 bases at J, with 8 bases between the two ends. Per the germline V gene, CDR1 is LGHNA and CDR2 is YNFKEQ. CDR3 nucleotides: TGTGCCAGCAGCCAGGGAGTTTCGAACACCGGGGAGCTGTTTTTT. This gives the protein CASSQGVSNTGELFF.

This clonotype was seen more than once but under ten times. The chain employs TRBV12-3 or TRBV12-4 and TRBJ1-2; D gene unclear. V gave up 2 bases and J gave up 0 bases, with 7 bases separating them. The CDR3 spans 14 residues. The CDR3 loop is CASSLTSPNYGYTF. As DNA, the CDR3 is TGTGCCAGCAGTTTAACATCGCCTAACTATGGCTACACCTTC.

This clonotype was seen a few times. J is TRBJ1-4 and V is TRBV20-1; D is unresolved. Germline CDR1 DFQATT, CDR2 SNEGSKA (reference sequence). There are 13 residues in the CDR3. Trimming removed 2 bases from V and 7 bases from J, with 11 bases in between. In DNA form, the CDR3 reads TGCAGTGCTAGAAACTTTGTAGGTGAAAAACTGTTTTTT. This encodes CSARNFVGEKLFF.

This CDR3 reads CASSIKAGNIQYF. CDR3 DNA sequence: TGTGCCAGTAGTATAAAGGCTGGAAACATTCAGTACTTC. J is TRBJ2-4 and V is TRBV19; D is ambiguous. This CDR3 is 13 amino acids long. Germline CDR1 reads LNHDA; CDR2 reads SQIVND (reference sequence). V shed 2 bases and J shed 6 bases, with 8 bases lying between them.

This clonotype was picked up a small number of times. V is TRBV6-5 and J is TRBJ2-7, with a tentative D call TRBD1 (8 bases). The V and J ends lost 2 bases and 5 bases respectively, with 13 bases between them. The CDR3 consists of 14 residues. Germline V CDR1 and CDR2: MNHEY, SVGAGI. CDR3 coding DNA: TGTGCCAGCAGTTACGACAGGGGAGGGCACGAGCAGTACTTC. Protein product: CASSYDRGGHEQYF.

This chain joins TRBV5-1 and TRBJ2-2; D uncertain. CDR1 SGHRS and CDR2 YFSETQ come from the germline V gene. The length of the CDR3 is 14 residues. V shed 4 bases and J shed 2 bases, with 9 bases lying between them. The CDR3 DNA sequence: TGCGCCAGCAGCCCAAAACCAAACACCGGGGAGCTGTTTTTT. Its translation: CASSPKPNTGELFF.

This chain uses TRBV18 with TRBJ2-6; D remains ambiguous. This CDR3 region has 16 residues. Germline V gene data show CDR1 as KGHSH and CDR2 as LQKENI. The V gene lost 3 bases and the J gene lost 0 bases, with 9 bases spanning the gap. The CDR3 coding sequence is TGTGCCAGCTCACCTAAATGGAGCTCTGGGGCCAACGTCCTGACTTTC. Amino acids: CASSPKWSSGANVLTF.

The chain couples TRBV6-1 to TRBJ1-1; 7 bases align to TRBD1. Losses at the gene ends were 6 bases for V and 11 bases for J; bases not matched to a gene: 21. Germline V gene lookup returns CDR1 MNHNS and CDR2 SASEGT. This CDR3 spans 16 amino acids. CDR3 nucleotides: TGTGCCAGCAGCCCATGGAGGGTAGTGGTCGGGACAGAGGCTTTCTTT. Amino acids: CASSPWRVVVGTEAFF.

This clonotype was seen a handful of times. The V call is TRBV7-4, the J call TRBJ2-1, with 8 bases that match TRBD1. CDR3 size: 18 residues. Germline V CDR1 and CDR2: SGHVT, SQSDAQ. Trimming took 7 bases from V and 4 from J; bases not matched to a gene: 18. This CDR3 is CASNNTPKDRVKYNEQFF. The CDR3 coding sequence is TGTGCCAGCAACAACACTCCGAAGGACAGGGTCAAGTACAATGAGCAGTTCTTC.

The chain employs TRBV12-3 or TRBV12-4 and TRBJ1-6; no clear D. The CDR3 covers 16 residues. V gave up 5 bases and J gave up 0 bases, with 11 bases separating them. The CDR3 loop is CASSRARSSYNSPLHF. In nucleotides, the CDR3 is TGTGCCAGCAGTAGGGCCAGGAGCTCCTATAATTCACCCCTCCACTTT.

The table lists this clonotype with a few counts. V and J are TRBV29-1 and TRBJ1-4, with 9 bases matching TRBD1. CDR1 is SQVTM and CDR2 is ANQGSEA in the germline V gene. V lost 6 bases to trimming and J lost 8 bases; unmatched junction nucleotides: 4. CDR3 length: 12 amino acids. CDR3 sequence: CSVGQGREKLFF. DNA of the CDR3: TGCAGCGTGGGACAGGGCCGGGAAAAACTGTTTTTT.

CDR3 coding DNA: TGTGCCAGCAGTTTACAGGGGGCCTCTCTACCAGCTTTCTTT. It translates to CASSLQGASLPAFF. The rearrangement links TRBV12-3 or TRBV12-4 to TRBJ1-1; 8 bases map to TRBD1. V lost 2 bases to trimming and J lost 10 bases; unmatched junction nucleotides: 9. The CDR3 totals 14 residues.

This clonotype has ten or more counts. This chain connects TRBV10-2 to TRBJ1-1; the D is unclear. The CDR3 loop spans 11 amino acids. The ends were cut back, 0 bases at V and 10 bases at J, with 6 bases in the middle. Germline V gene sequence: CDR1 WSHSY, CDR2 SAAADI. The CDR3, as DNA: TGCGCCAGCAGTGAGTCGAGTCTAGCTTTCTTT. Amino acids: CASSESSLAFF.

This rearrangement joins TRBV15 to TRBJ1-4; 7 bases line up with TRBD1. V lost 6 bases, J lost 0 bases, and 4 bases stayed unmatched. Germline CDR1 reads LNHNV; CDR2 reads YYDKDF (reference sequence). This CDR3 has 15 residues. The CDR3: CATRPGGTTNEKLFF. DNA of the CDR3: TGTGCCACCAGACCAGGGGGTACAACTAATGAAAAACTGTTTTTT.